The rows below give T cell receptor beta chains drawn from one sample of a study of cytotoxic CD8 clonotypes in ibrutinib-treated CLL. TCRdb keeps only in-frame clones here, not all; method: immunoSEQ multiplex PCR. The table shows roughly 23,000 clones, with 78% occurring only once. The sequences come from PBMCs, collected before ibrutinib treatment. These receptors all come from a human donor with chronic lymphocytic leukemia. Each CDR3 is given with its conserved first and last residue. The D gene is left open where the match is weak. Size is stated for part of the rows, as once, few or many counts, or as a class when the clone is expanded.

D gene | J gene | V gene | clone size | CDR3 protein | CDR3 DNA
TRBD1 | TRBJ1-2 | TRBV30 | - | CAWNGLTGGANYGYTF | TGTGCCTGGAATGGACTGACAGGGGGAGCTAACTATGGCTACACCTTC
TRBD2 | TRBJ2-3 | TRBV11-2 | - | CASSANGLASSTDTQYF | TGTGCCAGCAGCGCAAACGGACTAGCCTCTAGCACAGATACGCAGTATTTT
TRBD2 | TRBJ2-3 | TRBV7-9 | - | CASSPTSGRRGGTDTQYF | TGTGCCAGCAGCCCCACTAGCGGGAGGAGAGGTGGCACAGATACGCAGTATTTT
- | TRBJ2-3 | TRBV5-1 | - | CASSLSATDTQYF | TGCGCCAGCAGCCTATCAGCCACAGATACGCAGTATTTT
TRBD2 | TRBJ2-3 | TRBV29-1 | - | CSVGLAHTDTQYF | TGCAGCGTTGGACTAGCGCACACAGATACGCAGTATTTT
TRBD2 | TRBJ2-2 | TRBV6-4 | - | CASSPGLARNTGELFF | TGTGCCAGCAGCCCCGGACTAGCGAGGAACACCGGGGAGCTGTTTTTT
TRBD2 | TRBJ2-1 | TRBV18 | - | CASSRGLAGVDEQFF | TGTGCCAGCTCACGAGGACTAGCGGGAGTAGATGAGCAGTTCTTC
TRBD2 | TRBJ2-7 | TRBV28 | few | CASSGLAAREQYF | TGTGCCAGCAGCGGACTAGCGGCTCGCGAGCAGTACTTC
- | TRBJ1-3 | TRBV5-5 | few | CASSDRGGSGNTIYF | TGTGCCAGCAGCGACCGGGGGGGCTCTGGAAACACCATATATTTT
TRBD1 | TRBJ1-1 | TRBV5-4 | - | CASSLATGGRTEAFF | TGTGCCAGCAGCTTAGCGACAGGGGGCCGCACTGAAGCTTTCTTT
TRBD1 | TRBJ2-7 | TRBV5-4 | - | CASSLEGARSYEQYF | TGTGCCAGCAGCTTAGAGGGGGCGCGTTCCTACGAGCAGTACTTC
- | TRBJ2-2 | TRBV19 | - | CASSGNSNTGELFF | TGTGCCAGTAGTGGGAATTCGAACACCGGGGAGCTGTTTTTT
TRBD2 | TRBJ2-7 | TRBV10-3 | - | CAISDMRTGGFYEQYF | TGTGCCATCAGTGATATGAGGACGGGAGGGTTCTACGAGCAGTACTTC
TRBD1 | TRBJ2-2 | TRBV19 | - | CASSTDRDGTGELFF | TGTGCCAGTAGCACCGACAGGGACGGCACCGGGGAGCTGTTTTTT
TRBD1 | TRBJ2-2 | TRBV28 | - | CASKNTGGASGELFF | TGTGCCAGCAAAAACACAGGGGGCGCGTCCGGGGAGCTGTTTTTT
TRBD2 | TRBJ2-2 | TRBV19 | few | CASSAGTTNTGELFF | TGTGCCAGTAGTGCCGGGACTACGAACACCGGGGAGCTGTTTTTT
- | TRBJ1-2 | TRBV6-1 | - | CASSGDFTDYGYTF | TGTGCCAGCAGTGGGGACTTCACGGACTATGGCTACACCTTC
- | TRBJ1-5 | TRBV10-3 | - | CAISETISSNQPQHF | TGTGCCATCAGTGAGACAATTAGCAGCAATCAGCCCCAGCATTTT
TRBD1 | TRBJ1-4 | TRBV4-1 | - | CASSQGGQAGREKLFF | TGCGCCAGCAGCCAAGGAGGACAGGCCGGTAGAGAAAAACTGTTTTTT
- | TRBJ1-1 | TRBV7-9 | - | CASSLVLTGVMNTEAFF | TGTGCCAGCAGCTTAGTCTTGACTGGGGTCATGAACACTGAAGCTTTCTTT
TRBD2 | TRBJ2-3 | TRBV5-1 | - | CASSRGLVTDTQYF | TGCGCCAGCAGTAGGGGACTAGTCACAGATACGCAGTATTTT
TRBD2 | TRBJ2-7 | TRBV7-6 | - | CASSLGDLAGSNSYEQYF | TGTGCCAGCAGCTTAGGAGATCTAGCGGGTTCTAACTCCTACGAGCAGTACTTC
- | TRBJ1-4 | TRBV9 | - | CASSVGTLNEKLFF | TGTGCCAGCAGCGTAGGGACACTTAATGAAAAACTGTTTTTT
- | TRBJ1-4 | TRBV27 | few | CASRPRGAYEKLFF | TGTGCCAGCAGGCCACGGGGGGCTTACGAAAAACTGTTTTTT
- | TRBJ1-1 | TRBV27 | - | CASSLRDQNTEAFF | TGTGCCAGCAGTCTCCGGGATCAGAACACTGAAGCTTTCTTT
- | TRBJ2-2 | TRBV18 | few | CASSRSVGSTGELFF | TGTGCCAGCTCACGATCGGTAGGGAGCACCGGGGAGCTGTTTTTT
TRBD2 | TRBJ2-1 | TRBV7-2 | - | CASSSSATSGRSNEQFF | TGTGCCAGCAGCTCCAGCGCTACTAGCGGGAGAAGTAATGAGCAGTTCTTC
TRBD1 | TRBJ2-7 | TRBV10-3 | once | CATERQGANEQYF | TGTGCCACCGAGAGGCAGGGGGCGAACGAGCAGTACTTC
TRBD1 | TRBJ2-5 | TRBV19 | - | CASSSGTGTKTQYF | TGTGCCAGTAGTTCGGGGACAGGCACGAAGACCCAGTACTTC
- | TRBJ2-7 | TRBV6-6 | - | CASSLLSYEQYF | TGTGCCAGCAGCCTCCTGAGCTACGAGCAGTACTTC
- | TRBJ2-7 | TRBV18 | - | CASSPPRAPYEQYF | TGTGCCAGCTCACCCCCTCGTGCCCCCTACGAGCAGTACTTC
- | TRBJ2-2 | TRBV19 | - | CASSIPHRDTGELFF | TGTGCCAGTAGTATCCCCCACAGAGACACCGGGGAGCTGTTTTTT
- | TRBJ2-7 | TRBV5-1 | - | CASTDLTEQYF | TGCGCCAGCACGGACCTTACCGAGCAGTACTTC
- | TRBJ2-1 | TRBV29-1 | - | CSVRPAERNEQFF | TGCAGCGTCCGACCTGCGGAGAGGAATGAGCAGTTCTTC
- | TRBJ2-3 | TRBV10-3 | - | CAISDTAVGGDTQYF | TGTGCCATCAGTGACACGGCCGTGGGAGGAGATACGCAGTATTTT
- | TRBJ2-5 | TRBV14 | - | CASSQERGGGETQYF | TGTGCCAGCAGCCAAGAACGGGGTGGCGGAGAGACCCAGTACTTC